This T cell receptor beta chain was recorded in a study of Ad26.COV2.S vaccination and SARS-CoV-2 variants. Germline-derived CDR1 and CDR2 are LNHDA and SQIVND (reference sequence). Germline trimming cut 6 bases from V and 2 bases from J; bases unmatched to any gene: 9. The CDR3 loop spans 15 amino acids. Measured with immunoSEQ multiplex PCR; TCRdb has only the in-frame clones, and not every one. The table has under 550,000 clones, roughly 90% seen once; the top ten hold 3.6%. Treatment denoted: about 20 received Ad26.COV2.S at low or high dose, single or two shots; roughly five received placebo; per-sample allocation not given. The investigators took samples on day 63 after the first vaccine or placebo injection.

The chain couples TRBV19 to TRBJ1-2; the match to TRBD1 covers 7 bases. The material sequenced was peripheral blood, taken in a trial of Ad26.COV2.S vaccine versus placebo. This sequence was found in a person between 18 and 65 years old who received the Ad26.COV2.S COVID-19 vaccine or a placebo. CDR3 region: CASSRDSSRNYGYTF. In DNA, the CDR3 is TGTGCCAGTAGCCGGGACAGTTCCAGAAACTATGGCTACACCTTC.